This TCR beta chain came from a study of T cells in Graves' hyperthyroidism and ophthalmopathy. Whole-study findings and limits: Blood also held most thyroid clonotypes expanded beyond 0.001.

TCR beta CDR3 region amplification was performed from RNA transcripts. An initial round of RT-PCR targeting the TCR CDR3 relied on the HTBI primer set. TCRdb called the multiplex PCR reads again in MiXCR, with one record for every CDR3 protein. Of 600,000 or so distinct CDR3 sequences in the sample, around 14% were seen once. The CDR3 totals 11 residues. Germline lookup yields CDR1 SQVTM and CDR2 ANQGSEA. Trimming shortened V by 4 bases and J by 4 bases, and 5 bases separated the two germline ends. This clonotype appeared a few times. Its matching antigen is unknown. This receptor was obtained from a woman aged 18 to 35 with Graves' ophthalmopathy. Sequences were obtained from blood. The chain recombines TRBV29-1 with TRBJ1-3; D is ambiguous. Here the CDR3 reads CSVGLGNTIYF. The CDR3 nucleotides read TGCAGCGTTGGGTTGGGAAACACCATATATTTT.